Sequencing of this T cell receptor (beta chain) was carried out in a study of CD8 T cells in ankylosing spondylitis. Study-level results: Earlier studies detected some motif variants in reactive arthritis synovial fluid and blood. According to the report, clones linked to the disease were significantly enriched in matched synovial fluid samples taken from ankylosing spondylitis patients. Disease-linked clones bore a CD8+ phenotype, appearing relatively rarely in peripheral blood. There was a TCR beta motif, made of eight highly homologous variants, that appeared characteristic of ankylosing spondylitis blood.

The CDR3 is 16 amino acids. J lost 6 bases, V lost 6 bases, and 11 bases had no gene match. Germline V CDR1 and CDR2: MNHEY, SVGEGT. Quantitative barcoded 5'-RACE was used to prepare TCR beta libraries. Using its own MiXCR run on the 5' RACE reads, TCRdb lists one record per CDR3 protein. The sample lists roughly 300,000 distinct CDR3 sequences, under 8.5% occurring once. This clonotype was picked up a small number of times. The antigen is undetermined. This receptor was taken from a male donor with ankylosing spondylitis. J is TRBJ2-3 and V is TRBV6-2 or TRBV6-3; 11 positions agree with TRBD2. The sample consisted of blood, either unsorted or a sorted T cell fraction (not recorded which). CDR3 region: CASRHSLAGDSDTQYF. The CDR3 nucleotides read TGTGCCAGCAGACACTCACTAGCGGGAGACTCCGATACGCAGTATTTT.